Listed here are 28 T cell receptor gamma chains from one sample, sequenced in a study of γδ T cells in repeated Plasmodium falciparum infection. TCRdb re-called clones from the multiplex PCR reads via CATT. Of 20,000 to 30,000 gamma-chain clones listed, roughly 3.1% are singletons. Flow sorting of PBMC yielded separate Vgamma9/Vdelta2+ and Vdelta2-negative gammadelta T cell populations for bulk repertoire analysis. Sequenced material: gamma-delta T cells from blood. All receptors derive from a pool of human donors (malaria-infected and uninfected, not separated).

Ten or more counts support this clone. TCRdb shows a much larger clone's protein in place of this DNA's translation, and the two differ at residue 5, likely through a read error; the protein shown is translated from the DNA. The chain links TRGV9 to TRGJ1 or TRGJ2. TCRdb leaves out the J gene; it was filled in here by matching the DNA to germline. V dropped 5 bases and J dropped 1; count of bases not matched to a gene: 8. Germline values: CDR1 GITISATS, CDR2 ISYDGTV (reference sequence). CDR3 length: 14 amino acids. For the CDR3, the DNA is TGTGCCTTGTGGGGGGAGCGAAATTATTATAAGAAACTCTTT. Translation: CALWGERNYYKKLF.

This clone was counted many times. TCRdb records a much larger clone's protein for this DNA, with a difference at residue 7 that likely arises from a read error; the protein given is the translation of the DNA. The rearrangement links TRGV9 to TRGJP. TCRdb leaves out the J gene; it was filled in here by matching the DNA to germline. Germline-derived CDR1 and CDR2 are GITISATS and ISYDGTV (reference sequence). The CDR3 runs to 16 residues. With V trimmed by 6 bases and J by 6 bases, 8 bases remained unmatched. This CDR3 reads CALWKGLELGKKIKVF. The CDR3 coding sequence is TGTGCCTTGTGGAAAGGTCTAGAGTTGGGCAAAAAAATCAAGGTATTT.

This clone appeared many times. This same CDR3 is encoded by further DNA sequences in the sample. DNA of the CDR3: TGTGCCTTGTGGGAGGTTCATTATTATAAGAAACTCTTT. Amino acids: CALWEVHYYKKLF. The genes are TRGV9 and TRGJ1 or TRGJ2. The trim removed 1 base at V and 2 bases at J, leaving 2 bases unmatched. The CDR3 runs 13 residues. CDR1 and CDR2 (germline): GITISATS, ISYDGTV (reference sequence).

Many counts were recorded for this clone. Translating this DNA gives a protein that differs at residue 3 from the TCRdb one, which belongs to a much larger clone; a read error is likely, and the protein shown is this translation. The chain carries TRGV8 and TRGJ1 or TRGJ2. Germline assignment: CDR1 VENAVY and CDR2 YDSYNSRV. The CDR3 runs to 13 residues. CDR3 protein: CAAWAQFRYKKLF. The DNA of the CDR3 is TGTGCCGCCTGGGCCCAATTTCGGTATAAGAAACTCTTT.

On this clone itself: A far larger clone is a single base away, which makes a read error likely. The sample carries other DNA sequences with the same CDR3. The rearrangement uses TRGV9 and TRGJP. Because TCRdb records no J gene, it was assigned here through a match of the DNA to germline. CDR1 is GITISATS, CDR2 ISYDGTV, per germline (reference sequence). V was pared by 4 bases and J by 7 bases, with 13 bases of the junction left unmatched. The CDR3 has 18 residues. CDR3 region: CALWETASTELGKKIKVF. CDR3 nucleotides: TGTGCCTTGTGGGAAACCGCAAGCACGGAGTTGGGCAAAAAAATCAAGGTATTT.

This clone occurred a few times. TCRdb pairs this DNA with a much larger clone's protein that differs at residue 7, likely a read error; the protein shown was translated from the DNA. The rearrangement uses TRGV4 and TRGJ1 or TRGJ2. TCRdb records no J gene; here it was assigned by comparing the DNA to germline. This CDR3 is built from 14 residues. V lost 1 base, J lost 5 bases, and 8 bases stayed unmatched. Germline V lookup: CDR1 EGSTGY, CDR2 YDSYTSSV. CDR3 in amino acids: CATWDGCRDYKKLF. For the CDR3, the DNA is TGTGCCACCTGGGATGGCTGTCGCGATTATAAGAAACTCTTT.

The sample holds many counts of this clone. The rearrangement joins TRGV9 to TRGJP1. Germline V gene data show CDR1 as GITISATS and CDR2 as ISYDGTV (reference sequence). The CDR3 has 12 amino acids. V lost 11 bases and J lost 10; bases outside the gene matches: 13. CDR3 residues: CAYEAHAWFKIF. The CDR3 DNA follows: TGTGCCTACGAAGCACATGCTTGGTTCAAGATATTT.

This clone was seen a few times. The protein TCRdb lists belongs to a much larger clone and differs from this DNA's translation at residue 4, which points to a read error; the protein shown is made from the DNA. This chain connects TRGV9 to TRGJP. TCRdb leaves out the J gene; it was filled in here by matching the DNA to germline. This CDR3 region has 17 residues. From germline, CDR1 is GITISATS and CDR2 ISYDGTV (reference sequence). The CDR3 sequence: CALREVHPELGKKIKVF. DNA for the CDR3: TGTGCCTTGCGGGAGGTGCACCCAGAGTTGGGCAAAAAAATCAAGGTATTT.

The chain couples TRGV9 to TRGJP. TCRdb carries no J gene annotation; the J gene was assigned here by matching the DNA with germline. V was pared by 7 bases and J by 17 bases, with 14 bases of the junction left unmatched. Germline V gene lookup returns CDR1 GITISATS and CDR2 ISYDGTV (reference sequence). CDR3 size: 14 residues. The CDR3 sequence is CALCFGVGQKIKVF. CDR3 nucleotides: TGTGCCTTGTGTTTTGGAGTTGGGCAAAAAATCAAGGTATTT.

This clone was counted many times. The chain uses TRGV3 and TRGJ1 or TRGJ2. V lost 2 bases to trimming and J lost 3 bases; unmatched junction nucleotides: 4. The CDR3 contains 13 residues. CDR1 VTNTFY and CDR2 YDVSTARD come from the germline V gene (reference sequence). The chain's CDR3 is CATWDNSYYKKLF. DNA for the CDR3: TGTGCCACCTGGGACAACAGTTATTATAAGAAACTCTTT.

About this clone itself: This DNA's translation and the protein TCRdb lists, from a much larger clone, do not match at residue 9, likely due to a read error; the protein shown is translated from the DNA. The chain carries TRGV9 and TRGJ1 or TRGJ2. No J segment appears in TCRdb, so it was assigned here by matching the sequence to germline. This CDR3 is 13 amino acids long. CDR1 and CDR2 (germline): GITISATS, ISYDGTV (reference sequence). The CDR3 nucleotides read TGTGCCTTGTGGGAGGCGAGGTATTGTAAGAAACTCTTT. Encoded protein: CALWEARYCKKLF.

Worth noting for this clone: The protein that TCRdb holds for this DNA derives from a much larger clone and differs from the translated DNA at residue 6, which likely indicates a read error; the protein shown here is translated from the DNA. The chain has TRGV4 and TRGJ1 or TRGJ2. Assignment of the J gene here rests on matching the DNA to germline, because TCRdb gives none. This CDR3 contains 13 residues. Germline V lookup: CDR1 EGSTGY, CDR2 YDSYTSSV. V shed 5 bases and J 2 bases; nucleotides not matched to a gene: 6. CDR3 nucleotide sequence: TGTGCCACCTGGGTAATATATTATTATAAGAAACTCTTT. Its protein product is CATWVIYYYKKLF.

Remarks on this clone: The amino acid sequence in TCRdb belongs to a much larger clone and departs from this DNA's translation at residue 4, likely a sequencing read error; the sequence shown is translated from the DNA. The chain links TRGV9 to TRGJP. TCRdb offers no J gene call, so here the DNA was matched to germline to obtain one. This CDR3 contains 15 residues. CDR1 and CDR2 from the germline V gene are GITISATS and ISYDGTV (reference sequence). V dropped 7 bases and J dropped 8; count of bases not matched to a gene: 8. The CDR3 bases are TGTGCCTTGTGTGAGTTAAAGTTGGGCAAAAAAATCAAGGTATTT. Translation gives CALCELKLGKKIKVF.

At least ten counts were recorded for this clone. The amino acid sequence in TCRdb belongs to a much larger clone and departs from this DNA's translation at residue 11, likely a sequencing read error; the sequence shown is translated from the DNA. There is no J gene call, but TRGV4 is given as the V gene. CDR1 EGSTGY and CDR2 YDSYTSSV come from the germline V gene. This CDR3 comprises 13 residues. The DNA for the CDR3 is TGTGCCACCTGGGATGGGCAGATTTATAAGGAACTCTTT. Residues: CATWDGQIYKELF.

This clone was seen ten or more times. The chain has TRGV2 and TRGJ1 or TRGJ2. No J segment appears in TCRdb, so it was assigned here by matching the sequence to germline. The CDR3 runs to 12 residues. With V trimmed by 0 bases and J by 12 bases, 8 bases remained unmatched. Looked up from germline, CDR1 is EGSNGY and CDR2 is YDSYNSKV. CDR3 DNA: TGTGCCACCTGGGACGGGCTACGGGGGAAACTCTTT. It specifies CATWDGLRGKLF.

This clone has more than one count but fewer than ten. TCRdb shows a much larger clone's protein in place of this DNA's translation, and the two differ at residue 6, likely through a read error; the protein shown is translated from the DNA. The CDR3 sequence is CALWEAPHNYKKLF. CDR3 in DNA: TGTGCCTTGTGGGAGGCTCCCCACAATTATAAGAAACTCTTT. This chain joins TRGV9 and TRGJ1 or TRGJ2. TCRdb lists no J gene, so it was determined here by aligning the DNA to germline. Germline V gene lookup returns CDR1 GITISATS and CDR2 ISYDGTV (reference sequence). V dropped 2 bases and J dropped 5; count of bases not matched to a gene: 9. The CDR3 loop spans 14 amino acids.

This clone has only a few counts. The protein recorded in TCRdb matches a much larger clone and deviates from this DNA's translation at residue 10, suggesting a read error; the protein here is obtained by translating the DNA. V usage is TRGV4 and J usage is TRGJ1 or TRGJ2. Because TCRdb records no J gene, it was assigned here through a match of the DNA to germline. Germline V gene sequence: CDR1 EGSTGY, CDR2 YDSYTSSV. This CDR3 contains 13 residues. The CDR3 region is CATWDGYYYEKLF. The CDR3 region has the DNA TGTGCCACCTGGGATGGATATTATTATGAGAAACTCTTT.

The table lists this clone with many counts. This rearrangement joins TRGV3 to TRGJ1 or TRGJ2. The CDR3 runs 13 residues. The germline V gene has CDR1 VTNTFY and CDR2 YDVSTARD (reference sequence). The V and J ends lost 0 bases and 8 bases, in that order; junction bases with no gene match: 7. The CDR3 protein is CATWDRPMHKKLF. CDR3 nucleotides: TGTGCCACCTGGGACAGGCCTATGCATAAGAAACTCTTT.

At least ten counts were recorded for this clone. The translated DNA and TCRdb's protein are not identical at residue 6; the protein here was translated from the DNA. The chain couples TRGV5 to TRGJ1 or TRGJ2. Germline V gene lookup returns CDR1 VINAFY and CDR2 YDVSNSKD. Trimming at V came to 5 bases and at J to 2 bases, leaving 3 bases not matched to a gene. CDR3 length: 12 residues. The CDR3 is CATWVYYYKKLF. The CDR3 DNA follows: TGTGCCACCTGGGTCTATTATTATAAGAAACTCTTT.

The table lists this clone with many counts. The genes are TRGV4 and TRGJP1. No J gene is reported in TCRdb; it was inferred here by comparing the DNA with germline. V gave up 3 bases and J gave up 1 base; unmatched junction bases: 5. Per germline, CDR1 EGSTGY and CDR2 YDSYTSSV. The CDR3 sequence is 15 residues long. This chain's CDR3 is CATWDCGTTGWFKIF. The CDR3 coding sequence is TGTGCCACCTGGGATTGCGGTACCACTGGTTGGTTCAAGATATTT.

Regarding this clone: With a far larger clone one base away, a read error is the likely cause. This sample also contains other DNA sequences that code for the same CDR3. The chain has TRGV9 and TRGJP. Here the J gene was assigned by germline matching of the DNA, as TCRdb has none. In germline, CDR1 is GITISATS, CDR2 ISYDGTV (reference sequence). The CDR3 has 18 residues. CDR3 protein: CALWEVVGKELGKKIKVF. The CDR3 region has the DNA TGTGCCCTGTGGGAGGTGGTGGGAAAAGAGTTGGGCAAAAAAATCAAGGTATTT.

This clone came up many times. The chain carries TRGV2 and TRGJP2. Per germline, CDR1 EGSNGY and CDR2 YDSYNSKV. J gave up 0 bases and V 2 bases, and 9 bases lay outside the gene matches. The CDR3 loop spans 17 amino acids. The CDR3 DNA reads TGTGCCACCTGGGACGAACCTGTGAATAGTAGTGATTGGATCAAGACGTTT. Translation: CATWDEPVNSSDWIKTF.

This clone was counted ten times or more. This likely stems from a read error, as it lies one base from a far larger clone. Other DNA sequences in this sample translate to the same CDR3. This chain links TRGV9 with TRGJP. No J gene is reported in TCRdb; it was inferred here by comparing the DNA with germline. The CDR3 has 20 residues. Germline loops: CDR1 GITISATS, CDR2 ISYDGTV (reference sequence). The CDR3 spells CALWEVWSLLGELGKKIKVF. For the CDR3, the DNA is TGTGCCTTGTGGGAGGTCTGGTCTCTATTAGGAGAGCTGGGCAAAAAAATCAAGGTATTT.

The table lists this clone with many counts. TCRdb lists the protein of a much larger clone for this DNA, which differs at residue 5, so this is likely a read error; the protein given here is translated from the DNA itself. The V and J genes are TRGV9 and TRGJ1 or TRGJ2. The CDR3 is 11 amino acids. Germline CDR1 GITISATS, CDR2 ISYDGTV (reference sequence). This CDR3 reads CALWGVHGKLF. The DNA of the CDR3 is TGTGCCTTGTGGGGGGTGCACGGGAAACTCTTT.

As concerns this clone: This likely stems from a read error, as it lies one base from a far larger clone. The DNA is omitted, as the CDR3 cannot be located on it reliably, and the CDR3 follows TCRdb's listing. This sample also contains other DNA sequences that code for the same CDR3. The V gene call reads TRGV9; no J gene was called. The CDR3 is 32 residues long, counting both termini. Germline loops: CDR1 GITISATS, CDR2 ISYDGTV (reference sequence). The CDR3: CALWEVQGAARNSLAVEQHLLSQVSIGRIQHF.

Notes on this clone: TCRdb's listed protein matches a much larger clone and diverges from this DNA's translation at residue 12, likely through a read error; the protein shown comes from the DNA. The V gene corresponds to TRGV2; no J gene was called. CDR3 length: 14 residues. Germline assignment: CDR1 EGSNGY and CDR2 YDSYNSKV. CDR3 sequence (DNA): TGTGCCACCTGGGACGGCTCGACCGCCTATAAGGAACTCTTT. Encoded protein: CATWDGSTAYKELF.

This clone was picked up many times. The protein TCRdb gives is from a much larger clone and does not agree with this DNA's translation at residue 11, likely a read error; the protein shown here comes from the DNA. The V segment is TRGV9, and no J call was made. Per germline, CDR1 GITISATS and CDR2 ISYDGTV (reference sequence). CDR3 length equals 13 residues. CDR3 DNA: TGTGCCTTGTGGGAGTATCGCTATTATAAGAGACTCTTT. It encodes CALWEYRYYKRLF.

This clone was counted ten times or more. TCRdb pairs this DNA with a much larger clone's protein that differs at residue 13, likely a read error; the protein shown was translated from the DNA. The CDR3 reads CALWLRELGKKIEVF. Here the CDR3 DNA reads TGTGCCTTGTGGCTTCGGGAGTTGGGCAAAAAAATCGAGGTATTT. The V and J genes are TRGV9 and TRGJP. The germline V gene has CDR1 GITISATS and CDR2 ISYDGTV (reference sequence). This CDR3 has 15 residues.